Below, 16 T cell receptor beta chains from the same sample are listed, as sequenced in a study of blood T cell repertoires in COVID-19. TCRdb keeps only in-frame clones here, not all; method: immunoSEQ multiplex PCR. The top ten hold roughly 1.5% of the sample, which has over 250,000 clones, roughly 84% seen once. Sequenced sample: peripheral blood. The receptor source for this set is a human donor with COVID-19, enrolled during active disease. The donor label of this sample is uncertain.

V is TRBV28 and J is TRBJ1-2; 9 bases are shared with TRBD1. This CDR3 has 16 amino acids. Germline V gene data show CDR1 as MDHEN and CDR2 as SYDVKM. Trimming removed 3 bases from V and 4 bases from J; junction bases left unmatched: 9. In DNA form, the CDR3 reads TGTGCCAGCAGTTTCTCCGGGACAGGGAACGGCTATGGCTACACCTTC. Translating gives CASSFSGTGNGYGYTF.

This CDR3 reads CASSYSGRGTYNEQFF. CDR3 nucleotide sequence: TGTGCCAGCAGTTATAGCGGGAGGGGAACCTACAATGAGCAGTTCTTC. The V and J genes are TRBV2 and TRBJ2-1; 11 nucleotides line up with TRBD2. V trimming: 5 bases; J trimming: 2 bases; junction bases outside the gene matches: 5. The germline V gene has CDR1 SNHLY and CDR2 FYNNEI. The CDR3 sequence is 16 residues long.

This chain joins TRBV20-1 and TRBJ1-1; TRBD1 aligns across 12 bases. The V gene end was trimmed by 6 bases and the J gene end by 10 bases; junction bases not matched to a gene: 3. This CDR3 spans 11 amino acids. Germline V lookup: CDR1 DFQATT, CDR2 SNEGSKA (reference sequence). CDR3 in DNA: TGCAGTGCGGGACAGGGGGCAGGAGCTTTCTTT. Amino acid sequence: CSAGQGAGAFF.

This chain links TRBV7-9 with TRBJ1-2, with 10 bases lining up with TRBD1. There are 14 residues in the CDR3. V dropped 2 bases and J dropped 7; count of bases not matched to a gene: 4. CDR1 is SEHNR and CDR2 is FQNEAQ in the germline V gene (reference sequence). The CDR3 is CASSLSWTGGGYTF. In DNA, the CDR3 is TGTGCCAGCAGCTTATCATGGACAGGGGGTGGCTACACCTTC.

This chain uses TRBV21-1 with TRBJ2-1; the D segment call TRBD2 is taken from the table without a DNA check. TRBV21-1 is a pseudogene. This CDR3 comprises 15 residues. The CDR3 here is CASSKGGGGRNEQFF. The CDR3 DNA follows: TGTGCCAGCAGCAAAGGGGGAGGAGGGCGCAATGAGCAGTTCTTC.

The chain joins TRBV12-5 to TRBJ2-1; D not certain. V was pared by 5 bases and J by 5 bases, with 19 bases between. The CDR3 consists of 16 residues. CDR1 and CDR2 from the germline V gene are LGHNT and FRNRAP. The CDR3 sequence: CASGKGVVTNDNEQFF. CDR3 nucleotide sequence: TGTGCTAGTGGTAAAGGCGTGGTAACTAACGACAATGAGCAGTTCTTC.

The V call is TRBV28, the J call TRBJ2-1; 10 bases are a match to TRBD2. The germline V gene has CDR1 MDHEN and CDR2 SYDVKM. The CDR3 sequence is 16 residues long. The J segment lost 9 bases and the V segment lost 7 bases, leaving 15 bases of the junction unmatched. The CDR3, as DNA: TGTGCCAGCACCTTTGGAGGGGCTAGCGGGAGTCGTGAGCAGTTCTTC. It yields the protein CASTFGGASGSREQFF.

The chain links TRBV18 to TRBJ1-4; D gene uncertain. From germline, CDR1 is KGHSH and CDR2 LQKENI. Trimming removed 4 bases from V and 0 bases from J, with 12 bases in between. This CDR3 is built from 16 residues. CDR3: CASSRNSISTNEKLFF. The CDR3 nucleotides read TGTGCCAGCTCACGCAACTCGATTTCAACTAATGAAAAACTGTTTTTT.

This clone appeared a few times. The chain couples TRBV2 to TRBJ2-7, with D maybe TRBD1 (6 bases). Per germline, CDR1 SNHLY and CDR2 FYNNEI. The CDR3 has 15 residues. The germline V and J ends were trimmed by 5 bases and 3 bases, with 17 bases remaining between them. Here the CDR3 reads CASSWGTPSSYEQYF. DNA of the CDR3: TGTGCCAGCAGTTGGGGGACACCATCTAGCTACGAGCAGTACTTC.

This clone was seen more than once but under ten times. This chain joins TRBV19 and TRBJ2-1; TRBD2 is a possible D gene (6 bases). V lost 8 bases to trimming and J lost 4 bases, with 18 bases between them. Germline loops: CDR1 LNHDA, CDR2 SQIVND (reference sequence). The CDR3 is 15 residues long. CDR3 nucleotides: TGTGCCAGTTCCAACGGGAGACCCCGTTACAATGAGCAGTTCTTC. Its protein is CASSNGRPRYNEQFF.

This clone was seen many times. The chain joins TRBV3-1 (or the pseudogene TRBV3-2) to TRBJ2-1, with 11 bases lining up with TRBD2. Germline values: CDR1 LGHDT, CDR2 YNNKEL (reference sequence). The CDR3 loop spans 15 amino acids. The ends lost 4 bases at V and 6 bases at J; junction bases unmatched: 5. CDR3 in DNA: TGTGCCAGCAGCCGAGCCGGGACTAGCGGCAATGAGCAGTTCTTC. This sequence encodes CASSRAGTSGNEQFF.

The rearrangement uses TRBV7-8 and TRBJ2-1; 8 bases are shared with TRBD1. V lost 6 bases and J lost 0; bases outside the gene matches: 4. The CDR3 contains 15 residues. CDR1 is SGHVS, CDR2 FQNEAQ, per germline. The chain's CDR3 is CASRGQDSSYNEQFF. In nucleotides, the CDR3 is TGTGCCAGCAGGGGACAGGATAGCTCCTACAATGAGCAGTTCTTC.

The chain links TRBV6-4 to TRBJ1-5; 8 nucleotides line up with TRBD1. This CDR3 is 15 amino acids long. The germline CDR1 and CDR2 sequences are MRHNA and SNTAGT. J gave up 2 bases and V 5 bases, and 5 bases lay outside the gene matches. DNA of the CDR3: TGTGCCAGCAGTTCGACAGGGGTGGGCAATCAGCCCCAGCATTTT. This codes for CASSSTGVGNQPQHF.

This chain connects TRBV30 to TRBJ1-1; the D gene is possibly TRBD1 (5 bases). Germline V gene lookup returns CDR1 GTSNPN and CDR2 SVGIG (reference sequence). The V end was cut by 0 bases, the J end by 1 base, with 9 bases between. CDR3 size: 14 residues. As DNA, the CDR3 is TGTGCCTGGAGTGTAACGCAGGGGAACACTGAAGCTTTCTTT. It codes for CAWSVTQGNTEAFF. The complete variable domain, with remaining parts taken from reference TRBV30 and TRBJ1-1, reads SQTIHQWPATLVQPVGSPLSLECTVEGTSNPNLYWYRQAAGRGLQLLFYSVGIGQISSEVPQNLSASRPQDRQFILSSKKLLLSDSGFYLCAWSVTQGNTEAFFGQGTRLTVV.

The chain employs TRBV7-2 and TRBJ2-5, with 8 bases matching TRBD2. The CDR3 loop spans 15 amino acids. Unmatched junction bases numbered 9, after V lost 4 bases and J lost 5 bases. Germline V gene lookup returns CDR1 SGHTA and CDR2 FQGNSA. The DNA for the CDR3 is TGTGCCAGCAGCTCCAGAAGCGGGAGCGGTGAGACCCAGTACTTC. Translating it yields CASSSRSGSGETQYF. The whole variable domain, filled in from reference TRBV7-2 and TRBJ2-5, reads GAGVSQSPSNKVTEKGKDVELRCDPISGHTALYWYRQSLGQGLEFLIYFQGNSAPDKSGLPSDRFSAERTGGSVSTLTIQRTQQEDSAVYLCASSSRSGSGETQYFGPGTRLLVL.

The rearrangement links TRBV3-1 (or the pseudogene TRBV3-2) to TRBJ2-1, with 8 bases that match TRBD1. Germline V gene sequence: CDR1 LGHDT, CDR2 YNNKEL (reference sequence). The CDR3 covers 14 residues. With V trimmed by 3 bases and J by 10 bases, 8 bases remained unmatched. CDR3 amino acids: CASSQDRALGEQFF. The CDR3 DNA follows: TGTGCCAGCAGCCAGGACAGGGCCCTGGGGGAGCAGTTCTTC.